This TCR beta chain appears in the sequencing data of a study of CD8+ T cells in alopecia areata (dated by TCRdb to between 2017 and 2018). For the wider study: Treated patients were enrolled in an open-label pilot trial of oral tofacitinib, 5 to 10 mg twice daily, for moderate-to-severe alopecia areata. Tofacitinib was given for 6 to 18 months, followed by 6 months of follow-up off drug to assess delayed response and recurrence. The SALT score, which quantifies the percentage of affected scalp surface area, was used to measure disease severity in treated patients. High-throughput TCRbeta sequencing was used to examine T cell clonal expansion in alopecia areata in both the C3H/HeJ mouse model and human patients. In humans, TCRbeta sequencing was performed on scalp tissue and on sorted CD4+ and CD8+ peripheral blood T cells from healthy controls and from patients with patchy or totalis/universalis alopecia areata. Patients on tofacitinib were biopsied at baseline and after 4 and 24 weeks of treatment, and several of the patients also had a later scalp biopsy. Scalp clonality was compared among normal scalp (n=4), patchy alopecia areata scalp (n=8), and alopecia totalis/universalis scalp (n=8). RNA was obtained with the PAXgene miRNA kit for fixed scalp, the miRNeasy kit for PBMCs, and the RNeasy kit for mouse skin. immunoSEQ multiplex PCR using 35 Vbeta forward primers and 13 Jbeta reverse primers was used to amplify TCRbeta CDR3 regions. Results and caveats for the whole study, not just this receptor: Unlike mouse skin, which is dominated by gammadelta T cells, normal human skin has resident alphabeta T cells that are also sequenced, and this complicates analysis of the scalp TCR repertoire. Lesional scalp, especially in alopecia totalis/universalis, showed higher clonality and more expanded CD8+ clones than normal scalp, suggesting antigenic drive. Scalp clonality and the number of expanded CD8+ clones among the top 100 scalp clones were significantly decreased by tofacitinib. Many expanded lesional clones were found to persist in scalp and blood during tofacitinib treatment, and relapse after treatment cessation may be partly explained by this persistence. Compared with mice, TCR sequences shared between patients were less clear, possibly partly because of HLA diversity across the patient population. Because the treated cohort was small and included a single nonresponder, larger studies are needed to assess links between baseline CD8+ expansion and response.

Reading the label with the study, this specimen's time point is: about 5 months on oral tofacitinib. The sample's treatment or condition, from its label and the paper: oral pan-JAK inhibitor, 5-10 mg twice daily. Lesional scalp punch biopsies and peripheral blood were obtained from alopecia areata patients. PBMCs were isolated by density centrifugation and stained for CD3, CD4 and CD8, after which CD4+ and CD8+ T cells were sorted on a FACSAria. Measured from the cysteine to the phenylalanine, the CDR3 is 15 residues long. Only the CDR3 part of the read is kept: 45 bases, read in frame from the first base. CDR1 and CDR2, per the germline V gene (reference sequence), are SGHNT and YYREEE. Compared with germline, V lacks 4 bases and J lacks 3 bases; bases without a gene match: 6. Receptor libraries were prepared by the immunoSEQ multiplex PCR assay. RNA was extracted from all samples and reverse transcribed into cDNA, which served as template for TCR sequencing. First-strand cDNA was synthesized with SuperScript III using a 2:1 mix of oligo-dT and random hexamers. A synthetic immune receptor repertoire was used to gauge amplification bias, and whatever bias remained was removed computationally. The paper's processing steps were these. Raw reads were preprocessed for error removal, and CDR3 was defined according to IMGT conventions as running from the conserved cysteine to phenylalanine. Clonality was computed as 1 minus the Shannon entropy, with the entropy normalized by log2 of the number of productive unique TCRs. Whether scalp clones were CD4 or CD8 was inferred by matching scalp TCRbeta sequences against CD4 and CD8 repertoires sorted from blood. In its TCRdb copy, this immuneACCESS table keeps in-frame sequences only and misses some clones. Where compared with another copy, unresolved V genes explain less than half of these, and the others have no known cause. Clonal size and the V and J genes are those of that table, whereas D and trimming came from the DNA. For this sample the table gives around 290,000 clones, of which 58% were detected only once. About 1.7% of the sample comes from the top ten.

Remarks on this clone: Its antigen is unknown. Base qualities are not provided; no much larger clone lies one nucleotide away.

The sequences come from CD4+ T cells sorted from blood, collected at week 24, from a patient treated with tofacitinib. The source is a human donor with alopecia areata. Recombination connected TRBV5-4 to TRBJ1-4; 7 bases in the junction line up with TRBD1. The DNA sequence is TGTGCCAGCAGCCCAAGGACAGGAGCTAATGAAAAACTGTTTTTT. Its product reads: CASSPRTGANEKLFF.